The TCR beta chain described here comes from a study of T cells in tuberculosis. Study in general: In South Africa, adults with active tuberculosis were compared with IGRA-negative and latently infected IGRA-positive adolescents. Regarding the study as a whole: The TCR-beta difference was not significant; alpha differences partly reflected length.

The germline CDR1 and CDR2 sequences are LGHNA and YNFKEQ. V was shortened by 0 bases and J by 6 bases, with 14 bases between the two germline ends. This CDR3 region has 15 residues. Assay used: immunoSEQ multiplex PCR; TCRdb lists only in-frame clones, some missing. Altogether tens of thousands of clones are present, around 95% being singletons, with the ten largest covering 2.4%. Details on this clone: Its antigen remains unidentified.

The J gene is TRBJ1-2, the V gene TRBV4-2; the D gene is possibly TRBD1 (5 bases). This TCR derives from a donor aged 10-29 years with latent tuberculosis or without tuberculosis infection. The sample comprised PBMCs. The CDR3 sequence: CASSQDPGGQDGYTF. Written as DNA, the CDR3 is TGTGCCAGCAGCCAAGACCCGGGGGGTCAGGATGGCTACACCTTC.